A selection of T cell receptor beta chains follows, all from one sample in a study of identical twins. TCRdb re-called the 5' RACE reads with MiXCR, one entry per CDR3 protein. The table shows under 900,000 distinct CDR3 sequences, with around a sixth occurring only once. This sample also belongs to another study, concerning T cells expressing NK-cell markers.

Sequenced sample: PBMCs. The receptors originated from a woman aged 18-29 years in good health. Both conserved end residues are part of each CDR3. Fields, in order: clone size, V gene, J gene, D gene, CDR3 protein, CDR3 DNA. The D gene is left open where the match is weak. A row's size may be missing; if present it is once, few, many or a size class.

clone size: many; V gene: TRBV7-2; J gene: TRBJ2-1; D gene: TRBD2; CDR3 protein: CASSSRLAGGHEQFF; CDR3 DNA: TGTGCCAGCAGCTCGAGACTAGCGGGAGGTCATGAGCAGTTCTTC
clone size: -; V gene: TRBV11-2; J gene: TRBJ2-3; D gene: -; CDR3 protein: CASSQRLGASGTDTQYF; CDR3 DNA: TGTGCCAGCAGCCAGCGTCTCGGGGCTAGCGGCACAGATACGCAGTATTTT
clone size: few; V gene: TRBV28; J gene: TRBJ1-1; D gene: -; CDR3 protein: CASSLVSHAFF; CDR3 DNA: TGTGCCAGCAGTTTGGTCTCCCACGCTTTCTTT
clone size: -; V gene: TRBV10-2; J gene: TRBJ2-2; D gene: -; CDR3 protein: CASRTPLTGELFF; CDR3 DNA: TGCGCCAGCAGGACTCCCCTTACCGGGGAGCTGTTTTTT
clone size: many; V gene: TRBV10-3; J gene: TRBJ1-1; D gene: -; CDR3 protein: CAISESGAEAFF; CDR3 DNA: TGTGCCATCAGTGAGTCTGGGGCTGAAGCTTTCTTT
clone size: few; V gene: TRBV5-1; J gene: TRBJ2-5; D gene: -; CDR3 protein: CASSLVARGWETQYF; CDR3 DNA: TGCGCCAGCAGCTTGGTGGCCCGAGGGTGGGAGACCCAGTACTTC
clone size: -; V gene: TRBV12-3/TRBV12-4; J gene: TRBJ2-7; D gene: TRBD2; CDR3 protein: CASTAGPRGSIYEQYF; CDR3 DNA: TGTGCCAGCACCGCCGGTCCCCGCGGGAGCATTTACGAGCAGTACTTC
clone size: few; V gene: TRBV6-2/TRBV6-3; J gene: TRBJ2-1; D gene: TRBD2; CDR3 protein: CASSYGIGSGRTYNEQFF; CDR3 DNA: TGTGCCAGCAGTTACGGGATCGGGAGCGGGAGGACCTACAATGAGCAGTTCTTC
clone size: -; V gene: TRBV29-1; J gene: TRBJ2-5; D gene: -; CDR3 protein: CSVESERALPWETQYF; CDR3 DNA: TGCAGCGTTGAATCGGAGAGAGCCCTGCCCTGGGAGACCCAGTACTTC
clone size: few; V gene: TRBV7-2; J gene: TRBJ2-3; D gene: -; CDR3 protein: CASSPRLVPDTQYF; CDR3 DNA: TGTGCCAGCAGCCCCCGACTAGTTCCAGATACGCAGTATTTT
clone size: -; V gene: TRBV18; J gene: TRBJ2-7; D gene: TRBD2; CDR3 protein: CASSPELAGVHDEQYF; CDR3 DNA: TGTGCCAGCTCACCAGAACTAGCGGGAGTTCACGACGAGCAGTACTTC
clone size: -; V gene: TRBV18; J gene: TRBJ2-5; D gene: -; CDR3 protein: CASSPLQRMETQYF; CDR3 DNA: TGTGCCAGCTCACCACTACAAAGAATGGAGACCCAGTACTTC
clone size: -; V gene: TRBV6-1; J gene: TRBJ2-3; D gene: -; CDR3 protein: CAGLVWGTDTQYF; CDR3 DNA: TGTGCGGGACTGGTGTGGGGCACAGATACGCAGTATTTT
clone size: few; V gene: TRBV6-5; J gene: TRBJ2-1; D gene: -; CDR3 protein: CASSYPDWHEQFF; CDR3 DNA: TGTGCCAGCAGTTACCCAGACTGGCATGAGCAGTTCTTC
clone size: few; V gene: TRBV9; J gene: TRBJ2-7; D gene: TRBD2; CDR3 protein: CASSGTSGTTNSYEQYF; CDR3 DNA: TGTGCCAGCAGCGGGACTAGCGGGACAACAAACTCCTACGAGCAGTACTTC
clone size: -; V gene: TRBV20-1; J gene: TRBJ2-1; D gene: -; CDR3 protein: CSARPPANEQFF; CDR3 DNA: TGCAGTGCTAGACCACCGGCTAATGAGCAGTTCTTC
clone size: -; V gene: TRBV5-6; J gene: TRBJ2-3; D gene: TRBD2; CDR3 protein: CASSPLAESDTQYF; CDR3 DNA: TGTGCCAGCAGCCCACTAGCGGAGTCAGATACGCAGTATTTT
clone size: few; V gene: TRBV10-3; J gene: TRBJ2-1; D gene: -; CDR3 protein: CAISESRGYNEQFF; CDR3 DNA: TGTGCCATCAGTGAGTCGCGGGGCTACAATGAGCAGTTCTTC
clone size: -; V gene: TRBV7-9; J gene: TRBJ2-1; D gene: -; CDR3 protein: CASSGFNEQFF; CDR3 DNA: TGTGCCAGCAGCGGGTTTAATGAGCAGTTCTTC
clone size: -; V gene: TRBV5-1; J gene: TRBJ1-1; D gene: -; CDR3 protein: CASSLRAVDTEAFF; CDR3 DNA: TGCGCCAGCAGCCTCAGAGCCGTTGACACTGAAGCTTTCTTT
clone size: few; V gene: TRBV11-1; J gene: TRBJ2-7; D gene: TRBD2; CDR3 protein: CASSLFRGDYEQYF; CDR3 DNA: TGTGCCAGCAGCTTATTTCGGGGGGACTACGAGCAGTACTTC
clone size: many; V gene: TRBV29-1; J gene: TRBJ2-3; D gene: -; CDR3 protein: CSVVGLSSDTQYF; CDR3 DNA: TGCAGCGTTGTGGGCCTAAGTTCCGATACGCAGTATTTT
clone size: -; V gene: TRBV12-3/TRBV12-4; J gene: TRBJ2-6; D gene: -; CDR3 protein: CASSSSFSGANVLTF; CDR3 DNA: TGTGCCAGCAGTTCCAGCTTCTCTGGGGCCAACGTCCTGACTTTC
clone size: -; V gene: TRBV14; J gene: TRBJ2-1; D gene: -; CDR3 protein: CASSHALARDEQFF; CDR3 DNA: TGTGCCAGCAGCCATGCTCTAGCGCGGGATGAGCAGTTCTTC